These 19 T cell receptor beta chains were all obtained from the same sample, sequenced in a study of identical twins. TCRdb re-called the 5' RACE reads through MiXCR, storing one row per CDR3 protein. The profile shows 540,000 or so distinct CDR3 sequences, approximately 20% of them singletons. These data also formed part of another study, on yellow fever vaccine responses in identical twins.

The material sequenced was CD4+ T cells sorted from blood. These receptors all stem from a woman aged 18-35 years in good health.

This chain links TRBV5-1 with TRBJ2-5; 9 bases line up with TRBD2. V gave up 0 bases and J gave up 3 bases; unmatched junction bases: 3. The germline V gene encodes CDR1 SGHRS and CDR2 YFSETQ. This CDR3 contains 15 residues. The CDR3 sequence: CASSLVVAGEETQYF. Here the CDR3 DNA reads TGCGCCAGCAGCTTGGTAGTAGCGGGAGAAGAGACCCAGTACTTC.

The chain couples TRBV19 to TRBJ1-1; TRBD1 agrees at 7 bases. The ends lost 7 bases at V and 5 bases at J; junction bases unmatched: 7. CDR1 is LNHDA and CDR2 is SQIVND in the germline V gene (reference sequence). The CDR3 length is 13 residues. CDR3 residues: CASTPDRKTEAFF. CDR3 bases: TGTGCCAGTACCCCGGACAGGAAGACTGAAGCTTTCTTT. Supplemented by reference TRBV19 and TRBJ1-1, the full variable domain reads DGGITQSPKYLFRKEGQNVTLSCEQNLNHDAMYWYRQDPGQGLRLIYYSQIVNDFQKGDIAEGYSVSREKKESFPLTVTSAQKNPTAFYLCASTPDRKTEAFFGQGTRLTVV.

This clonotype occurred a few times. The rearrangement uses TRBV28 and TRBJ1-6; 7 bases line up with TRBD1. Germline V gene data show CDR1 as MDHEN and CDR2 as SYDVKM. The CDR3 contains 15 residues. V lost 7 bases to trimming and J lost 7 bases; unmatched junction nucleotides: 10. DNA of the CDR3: TGTGCCAGCACCTCCTTAGACAGGGAAAATTCACCCCTCCACTTT. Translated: CASTSLDRENSPLHF.

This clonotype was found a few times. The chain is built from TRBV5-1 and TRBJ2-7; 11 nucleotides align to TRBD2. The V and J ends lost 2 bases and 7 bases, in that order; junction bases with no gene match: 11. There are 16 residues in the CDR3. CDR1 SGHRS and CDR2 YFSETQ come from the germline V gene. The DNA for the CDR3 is TGCGCCAGCAGCTTTACTAGCGGGAGCCCCCCTCGGGAGCAGTACTTC. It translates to CASSFTSGSPPREQYF.

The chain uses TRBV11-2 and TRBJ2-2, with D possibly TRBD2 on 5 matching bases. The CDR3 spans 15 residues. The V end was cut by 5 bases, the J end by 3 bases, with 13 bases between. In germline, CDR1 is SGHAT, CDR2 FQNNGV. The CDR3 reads CASSPPGSYTGELFF. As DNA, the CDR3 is TGTGCCAGCAGCCCACCGGGGAGCTACACCGGGGAGCTGTTTTTT.

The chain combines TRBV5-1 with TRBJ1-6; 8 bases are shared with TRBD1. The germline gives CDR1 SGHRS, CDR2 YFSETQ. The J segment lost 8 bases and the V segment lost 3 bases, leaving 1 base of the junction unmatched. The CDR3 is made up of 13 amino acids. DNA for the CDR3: TGCGCCAGCAGCTGGGGACAGGATTCACCCCTCCACTTT. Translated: CASSWGQDSPLHF.

CDR3 nucleotide sequence: TGCGCCAGCAGCTCTTGGGCAAACACCGGGGAGCTGTTTTTT. Protein product: CASSSWANTGELFF. The genes are TRBV5-1 and TRBJ2-2, with D unresolved. Germline CDR1 is SGHRS and CDR2 is YFSETQ. This CDR3 has 14 amino acids. Trimming pared 3 bases from V and 2 bases from J, leaving 8 bases between.

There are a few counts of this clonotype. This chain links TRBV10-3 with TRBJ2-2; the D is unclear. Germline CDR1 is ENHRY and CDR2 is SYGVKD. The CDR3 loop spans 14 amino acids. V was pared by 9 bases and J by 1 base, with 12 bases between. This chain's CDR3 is CAIRVGENTGELFF. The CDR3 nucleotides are TGTGCCATAAGGGTAGGCGAGAACACCGGGGAGCTGTTTTTT.

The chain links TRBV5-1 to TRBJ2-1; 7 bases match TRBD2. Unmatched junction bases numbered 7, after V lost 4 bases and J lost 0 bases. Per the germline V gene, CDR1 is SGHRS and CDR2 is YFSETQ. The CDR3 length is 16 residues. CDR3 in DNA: TGCGCCAGCAGCGGGGGACTACTCGCCTCCTACAATGAGCAGTTCTTC. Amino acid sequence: CASSGGLLASYNEQFF.

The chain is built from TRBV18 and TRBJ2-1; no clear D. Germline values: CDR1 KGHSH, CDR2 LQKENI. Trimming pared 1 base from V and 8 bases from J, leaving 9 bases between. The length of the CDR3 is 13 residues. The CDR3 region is CASSPRVWDEQFF. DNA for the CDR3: TGTGCCAGCTCACCACGGGTTTGGGATGAGCAGTTCTTC.

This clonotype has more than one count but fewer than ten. CDR3 nucleotides: TGTGCCAGCAGTTGGCAGTGGGGATACGAGCAGTACGTC. Its translation is CASSWQWGYEQYV. This chain links TRBV6-5 with TRBJ2-7, with D unresolved. V lost 4 bases, J lost 4 bases, and 11 bases lay in between. CDR1 and CDR2 from the germline V gene are MNHEY and SVGAGI. This CDR3 contains 13 residues.

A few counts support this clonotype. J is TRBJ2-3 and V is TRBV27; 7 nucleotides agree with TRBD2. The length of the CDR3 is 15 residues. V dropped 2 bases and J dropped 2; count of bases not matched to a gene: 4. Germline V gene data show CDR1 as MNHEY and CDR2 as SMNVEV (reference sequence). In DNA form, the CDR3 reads TGTGCCAGCAGTTTAGCGGGAGAGGTCACAGATACGCAGTATTTT. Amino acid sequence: CASSLAGEVTDTQYF.

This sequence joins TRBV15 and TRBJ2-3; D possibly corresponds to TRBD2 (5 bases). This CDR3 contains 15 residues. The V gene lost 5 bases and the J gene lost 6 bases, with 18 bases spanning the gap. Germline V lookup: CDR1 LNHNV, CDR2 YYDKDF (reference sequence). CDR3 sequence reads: CATSGPEAKRDTQYF. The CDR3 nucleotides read TGTGCCACCAGCGGCCCGGAGGCGAAGCGGGATACGCAGTATTTT.

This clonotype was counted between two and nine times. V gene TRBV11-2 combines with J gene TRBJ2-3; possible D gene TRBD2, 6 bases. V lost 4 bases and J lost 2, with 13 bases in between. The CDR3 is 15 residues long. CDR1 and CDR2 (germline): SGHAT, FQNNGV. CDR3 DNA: TGTGCCAGCAGCTCCCTGCGGGGCCCCACAGATACGCAGTATTTT. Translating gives CASSSLRGPTDTQYF. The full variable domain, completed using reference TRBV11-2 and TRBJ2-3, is EAGVAQSPRYKIIEKRQSVAFWCNPISGHATLYWYQQILGQGPKLLIQFQNNGVVDDSQLPKDRFSAERLKGVDSTLKIQPAKLEDSAVYLCASSSLRGPTDTQYFGPGTRLTVL.

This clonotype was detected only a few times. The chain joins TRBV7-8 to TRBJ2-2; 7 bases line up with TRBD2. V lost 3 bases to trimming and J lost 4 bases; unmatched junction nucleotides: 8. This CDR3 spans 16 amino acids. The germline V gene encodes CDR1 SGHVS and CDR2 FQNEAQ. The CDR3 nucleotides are TGTGCCAGCAGCTTGATTCCGGGAGGTGTCACCGGGGAGCTGTTTTTT. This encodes CASSLIPGGVTGELFF. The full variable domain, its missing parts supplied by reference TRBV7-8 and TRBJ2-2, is GAGVSQSPRYKVAKRGQDVALRCDPISGHVSLFWYQQALGQGPEFLTYFQNEAQLDKSGLPSDRFFAERPEGSVSTLKIQRTQQEDSAVYLCASSLIPGGVTGELFFGEGSRLTVL.

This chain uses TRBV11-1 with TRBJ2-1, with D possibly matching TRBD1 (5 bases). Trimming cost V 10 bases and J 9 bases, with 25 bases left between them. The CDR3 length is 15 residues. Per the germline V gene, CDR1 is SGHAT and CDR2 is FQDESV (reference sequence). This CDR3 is CATSQTATSSAEQFF. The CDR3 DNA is TGTGCCACTTCACAGACAGCCACATCTAGTGCTGAGCAGTTCTTC.

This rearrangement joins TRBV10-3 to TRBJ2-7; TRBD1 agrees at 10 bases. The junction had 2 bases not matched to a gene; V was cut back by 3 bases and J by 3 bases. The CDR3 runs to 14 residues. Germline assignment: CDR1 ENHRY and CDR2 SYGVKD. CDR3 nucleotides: TGTGCCATCAGTGAAGGACAGGGGGGCTACGAGCAGTACTTC. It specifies CAISEGQGGYEQYF.

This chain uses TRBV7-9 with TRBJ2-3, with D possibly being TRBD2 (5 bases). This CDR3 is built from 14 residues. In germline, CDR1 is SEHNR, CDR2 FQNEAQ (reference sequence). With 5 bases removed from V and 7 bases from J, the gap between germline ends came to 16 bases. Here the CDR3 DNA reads TGTGCCAGCAGCCCCCCATCCCGGACTTATACGCAGTATTTT. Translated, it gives CASSPPSRTYTQYF. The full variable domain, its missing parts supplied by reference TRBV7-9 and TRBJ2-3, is DTGVSQNPRHKITKRGQNVTFRCDPISEHNRLYWYRQTLGQGPEFLTYFQNEAQLEKSRLLSDRFSAERPKGSFSTLEIQRTEQGDSAMYLCASSPPSRTYTQYFGPGTRLTVL.

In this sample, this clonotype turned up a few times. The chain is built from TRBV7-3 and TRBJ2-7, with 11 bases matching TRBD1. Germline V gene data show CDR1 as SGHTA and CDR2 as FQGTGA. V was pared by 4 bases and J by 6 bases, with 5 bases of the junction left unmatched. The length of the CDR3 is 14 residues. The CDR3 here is CASSSGQGALEQYF. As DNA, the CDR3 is TGTGCCAGCAGCTCTGGACAGGGGGCTCTCGAGCAGTACTTC.